This passage covers 21 T cell receptor beta chains from one sample sequenced in a study of tumor and adjacent non-tumor tissue in lung cancer. The library came from three nested PCR rounds adapted from ARM-PCR protocols. TCRdb redid the calling of the multiplex PCR reads with MiXCR, one entry per CDR3 protein. The data contain about 110,000 distinct CDR3 sequences, around 57% of them singletons. This sample's RNA came from whole unsorted tissue. Distant lung tissue was collected more than 3 cm away from the tumor edge. The sequencing input was distant non-tumor lung tissue. Receptors were obtained from a man aged 55 to 70 with non-small cell lung cancer.

In regard to this clonotype: A junction end diverges from the germline sequence, so it may reflect a read error. V and J are TRBV13 and TRBJ2-1, with no clear D. The CDR3 covers 13 residues. CDR1 PRHDT and CDR2 FYEKMQ come from the germline V gene (reference sequence). The CDR3 loop is CTSSLVPSGEQFF. The DNA for the CDR3 is TGTACCAGCAGCTTAGTACCCTCGGGTGAGCAATTCTTC.

On this clonotype itself: The CDR3 carries no conserved terminal phenylalanine or tryptophan, so it likely arises from a read error. V usage is TRBV29-1 and J usage is TRBJ2-1, with a tentative D call TRBD1 (6 bases). The V end was cut by 7 bases, the J end by 13 bases, with 32 bases between. Germline-derived CDR1 and CDR2 are SQVTM and ANQGSEA. CDR3 length: 16 residues. CDR3 protein: CSANEVTQGGMGDQFL. CDR3 DNA sequence: TGCAGCGCTAACGAGGTCACACAGGGTGGCATGGGTGATCAGTTCCTC.

In regard to this clonotype: A read error is possible here, since a much larger clone lies one base away. This sequence joins TRBV6-1 and TRBJ2-3; D gene ambiguous. V lost 0 bases to trimming and J lost 2 bases, with 3 bases between them. Germline V CDR1 and CDR2: MNHNS, SASEGT. This CDR3 spans 13 amino acids. CDR3 in amino acids: CASSEAYTDTQYF. The CDR3 nucleotides are TGTGCCAGCAGTGAAGCGTACACAGATACGCAGTATTTT.

This clonotype was recorded many times. V usage is TRBV11-2 and J usage is TRBJ2-6; D not resolved. Germline loops: CDR1 SGHAT, CDR2 FQNNGV. This CDR3 region has 12 residues. V shed 7 bases and J shed 4 bases, with 5 bases lying between them. For the CDR3, the DNA is TGTGCCAGCACCTCGGGGGCCAACGTCCTGACTTTC. It is translated as CASTSGANVLTF.

A note on this clonotype: A much larger clone is a single base away; this may be a read error. This chain uses TRBV20-1 with TRBJ2-1; 7 bases fit TRBD1. The CDR3 length is 15 residues. Trimming at V came to 0 bases and at J to 7 bases, leaving 9 bases not matched to a gene. Per the germline V gene, CDR1 is DFQATT and CDR2 is SNEGSKA (reference sequence). The CDR3 reads CSARDSGRGLNEQFF. DNA of the CDR3: TGCAGTGCTAGAGATTCGGGCAGGGGGTTGAATGAGCAGTTCTTC.

This clonotype has just one count. At one end the junction does not follow the germline gene, possibly because of a read error. V is TRBV4-1 and J is TRBJ1-6; D is undetermined. This CDR3 is built from 16 residues. Germline CDR1 MGHRA, CDR2 YSYEKL. DNA for the CDR3: TGCGCCAGCAGCCTGCAGACGGACGGCTATAATTCACTCCTCCACTTT. It is translated as CASSLQTDGYNSLLHF.

There are many counts of this clonotype. The chain combines TRBV4-1 with TRBJ2-5, with D hard to call. Germline V CDR1 and CDR2: MGHRA, YSYEKL. Trimming stripped 0 bases from V and 1 base from J, with 15 bases between. CDR3 length equals 17 residues. The CDR3 loop is CASSQDQKGALQETQYF. CDR3 in DNA: TGCGCCAGCAGCCAAGACCAGAAAGGCGCTCTCCAAGAGACCCAGTACTTC.

There are a few counts of this clonotype. A clone one base away is much larger, so this may be a read error. CDR3 in DNA: TGTACCAGCAGCTTGTACCCTCAAAGCTCCTACGAGCAGTACTTC. Translating gives CTSSLYPQSSYEQYF. This chain links TRBV5-4 with TRBJ2-7; D uncertain. The germline CDR1 and CDR2 sequences are SGHNT and YYREEE (reference sequence). There are 15 residues in the CDR3.

This clonotype was seen a few times. No conserved phenylalanine or tryptophan ends this CDR3, so it is likely a read error. The DNA is left out, because the CDR3 cannot be placed on it with certainty; the CDR3 is given as TCRdb lists it. This chain uses TRBV29-1 with TRBJ2-1; the table calls TRBD2, which could not be checked here. Germline V gene data show CDR1 as SQVTM and CDR2 as ANQGSEA. The CDR3 extends over 15 residues, inclusive of both ends. The CDR3 protein is CSVVLSGVSYNEQFL.

Concerning this clonotype: Just one base apart from a much larger clone, this may be a read error. The rearrangement joins TRBV6-5 to TRBJ2-5; maybe TRBD1 (6 bases). CDR3 length: 17 residues. V was shortened by 7 bases and J by 5 bases, with 26 bases between the two germline ends. The germline CDR1 and CDR2 sequences are MNHEY and SVGAGI. CDR3 protein: CASTSVSGIQGGETQYF. Here the CDR3 DNA reads TGTGCCAGCACCTCAGTTTCGGGAATACAGGGTGGCGAGACCCAGTACTTC.

This clonotype was recorded only once. One end of the junction fails to match germline, which may point to a read error. The chain links TRBV4-3 to TRBJ2-1; weak D call: TRBD2 (5 bases). CDR1 and CDR2 (germline): LGHNA, YSLEER. CDR3 length: 18 residues. CDR3 sequence: CASSQGTGGAATYNERFF. As DNA, the CDR3 is TGCGCCAGCAGCCAAGGGACTGGAGGAGCCGCGACCTACAATGAGCGGTTCTTC.

This clonotype was observed at least ten times. The V call is TRBV7-8, the J call TRBJ1-5; D unclear. This CDR3 is built from 14 residues. In germline, CDR1 is SGHVS, CDR2 FQNEAQ. The ends were cut back, 7 bases at V and 1 base at J, with 11 bases in the middle. Here the CDR3 reads CASTLALSNQPQHF. In DNA, the CDR3 is TGTGCCAGCACCCTCGCTTTAAGCAATCAGCCCCAGCATTTT.

This clonotype has a single count. A junction boundary mismatches the germline segment, possibly from a read error. The chain is built from TRBV2 and TRBJ2-1; D unclear. The CDR3 covers 11 residues. Germline CDR1 and CDR2: SNHLY and FYNNEI. The CDR3 is CASSLGNERFF. CDR3 nucleotide sequence: TGTGCCAGCAGTCTGGGGAATGAGCGGTTCTTC. The full variable domain, its missing parts supplied by reference TRBV2 and TRBJ2-1, is EPEVTQTPSHQVTQMGQEVILRCVPISNHLYFYWYRQILGQKVEFLVSFYNNEISEKSEIFDDQFSVERPDGSNFTLKIRSTKLEDSAMYFCASSLGNERFFGPGTRLTVL.

In regard to this clonotype: An end of the junction does not agree with germline; a read error may underlie this. The chain is built from TRBV6-2 or TRBV6-3 and TRBJ2-1; no definite D call. Germline CDR1 is MNHEY and CDR2 is SVGEGT. The CDR3 runs to 12 residues. This CDR3 is CASSDWGNEQFF. The DNA of the CDR3 is TGTGCCAGCAGTGACTGGGGTAATGAACAGTTCTTC.

This clonotype was picked up many times. J is TRBJ1-1 and V is TRBV9; D is perhaps TRBD1 (5 bases). Germline lookup yields CDR1 SGDLS and CDR2 YYNGEE. Trimming cost V 2 bases and J 1 base, with 12 bases left between them. This CDR3 is 15 amino acids long. CDR3 sequence: CASSVEGDPNTEAFF. CDR3 DNA: TGTGCCAGCAGCGTGGAAGGGGATCCGAACACTGAAGCTTTCTTT.

The V gene is TRBV12-3 or TRBV12-4, the J gene TRBJ2-5; D is possibly TRBD1 (6 bases). This CDR3 region has 13 residues. V gave up 5 bases and J gave up 10 bases, with 17 bases separating them. The CDR3 here is CASSTQGQVIQYF. The DNA of the CDR3 is TGTGCCAGCAGTACTCAGGGGCAAGTGATCCAGTACTTC.

This clonotype was counted at least ten times. The chain uses TRBV7-8 and TRBJ2-1; either TRBD1 or TRBD2 may supply D (6 bases each). Looked up from germline, CDR1 is SGHVS and CDR2 is FQNEAQ. The CDR3 is made up of 16 amino acids. The V end was cut by 5 bases, the J end by 5 bases, with 19 bases between. This CDR3 reads CASSLWGHSGDNEQFF. The CDR3 DNA sequence: TGTGCCAGCAGCCTATGGGGACACTCGGGAGACAATGAGCAGTTCTTC.

Notes on this clonotype: A single base separates this from a much larger clone, so it may be a read error. The chain uses TRBV6-5 and TRBJ1-2; TRBD1 aligns across 7 bases. Germline-derived CDR1 and CDR2 are MNHEY and SVGAGI. V trimming: 6 bases; J trimming: 3 bases; junction bases outside the gene matches: 10. This CDR3 region has 15 residues. Here the CDR3 DNA reads TGTGCCAGCAGAGGAACAGGGGTGGGAGACTATGGCTACACCTTC. Its protein product is CASRGTGVGDYGYTF.

There are a few counts of this clonotype. This chain connects TRBV2 to TRBJ1-5; 8 nucleotides align to TRBD1. Germline V gives CDR1 SNHLY, CDR2 FYNNEI. The CDR3 contains 15 residues. The V segment lost 6 bases and the J segment 6 bases; nucleotides outside the gene matches: 10. The CDR3 reads CASSAGQGGGQPQHF. In DNA form, the CDR3 reads TGTGCCAGCAGCGCAGGACAGGGAGGTGGTCAGCCCCAGCATTTT. Full variable domain (missing parts from reference TRBV2 and TRBJ1-5): EPEVTQTPSHQVTQMGQEVILRCVPISNHLYFYWYRQILGQKVEFLVSFYNNEISEKSEIFDDQFSVERPDGSNFTLKIRSTKLEDSAMYFCASSAGQGGGQPQHFGDGTRLSIL.

Of note for this clonotype: The final CDR3 position lacks the conserved phenylalanine or tryptophan, pointing to a likely read error. This chain joins TRBV29-1 and TRBJ2-7; 7 bases map to TRBD1. CDR1 and CDR2 (germline): SQVTM, ANQGSEA. With V trimmed by 4 bases and J by 0 bases, 6 bases remained unmatched. The CDR3 covers 14 residues. The CDR3 is CSVGGQETSYEQYL. CDR3 nucleotide sequence: TGCAGCGTTGGTGGACAGGAAACCTCCTACGAGCAGTACTTA.

Many counts were recorded for this clonotype. This rearrangement joins TRBV10-3 to TRBJ2-5, with a weak D call TRBD1 (6 bases). The CDR3 sequence is 19 residues long. V was clipped by 10 bases and J by 2 bases, with 32 bases between them. The germline V gene encodes CDR1 ENHRY and CDR2 SYGVKD. CDR3 protein: CATAGTDTLLGQPQETQYF. The CDR3 bases are TGTGCCACCGCTGGCACTGATACATTGTTAGGACAGCCTCAAGAGACCCAGTACTTC.